These T cell receptor beta chains were read from a single sample in a study of PD-1 blockade in classical Hodgkin lymphoma. Sequencing was performed with immunoSEQ multiplex PCR; in TCRdb, only in-frame clones are kept and a portion is missing. The table has some 58,000 clones, 91% seen once. The starting material was peripheral blood mononuclear cells (PBMCs), obtained before the fourth cycle of nivolumab. The receptors here all came from a human donor with classical Hodgkin lymphoma. Both conserved end residues are part of each CDR3. D genes are given only for firm matches. Not every row has a clone size; where given, it reads once, few, many or a size class.

.	TRBV9	.	TRBJ1-2	TGTGCCAGCAGCGGACTGGAGGGGATCGTTGGCTACACCTTC	CASSGLEGIVGYTF
TRBD1	TRBV7-7	.	TRBJ2-2	TGTGCTAGATTGGGAACCGGGACAGGGTTTTTTTGTCAGATCGGGGAGCTGTTTTTT	CARLGTGTGFFCQIGELFF
.	TRBV11-2	once	TRBJ1-1	TGTGCCAGCAGCCCGTGGGCGAACACTGAAGCTTTCTTT	CASSPWANTEAFF
.	TRBV30	.	TRBJ2-5	TGTGCCTGGACCCGGGGAGGTGTTACCCAGTACTTC	CAWTRGGVTQYF
.	TRBV19	.	TRBJ2-7	TGTGCCAGTAGTCCCGCACCGGGGGCCTACGAGCAGTACTTC	CASSPAPGAYEQYF
TRBD1	TRBV11-2	once	TRBJ1-2	TGTGCCAGCAGCTTAGATCAGAACAGGGGGTATGGCTACACCTTC	CASSLDQNRGYGYTF
TRBD2	TRBV11-2	.	TRBJ2-7	TGTGCCAGCAGCTGGGGACTACCCTACGAGCAGTACTTC	CASSWGLPYEQYF
TRBD1	TRBV6-5	.	TRBJ1-5	TGTGCCAGCAGTTACTCATATCGGGACAGCCAGTTATTT	CASSYSYRDSQLF
.	TRBV19	once	TRBJ1-6	TGTGCCAGTAGTGACAGTTGGAGCTCCTATAATTCACCCCTCCACTTT	CASSDSWSSYNSPLHF
.	TRBV11-2	few	TRBJ2-7	TGTGCCAGCAGCTTCCAGCGGGTACGACTCTACGAGCAGTACTTC	CASSFQRVRLYEQYF
.	TRBV11-2	.	TRBJ1-2	TGTGCCAGCAGCTTAGATCCGGGGACAAAGCGTGGCTACACCTTC	CASSLDPGTKRGYTF
.	TRBV6-1	.	TRBJ1-1	TGTGCCAGCAGTGAACAGGGAATCATGAACACTGAAGCTTTCTTT	CASSEQGIMNTEAFF
.	TRBV7-9	.	TRBJ2-3	TGTGCCAGCAGCTCAGCGAACACAGATACGCAGTATTTT	CASSSANTDTQYF
.	TRBV7-9	.	TRBJ2-7	TGTGCCAGCAGCTTCGAACTCCTTTCCGAGCAGTACTTC	CASSFELLSEQYF
.	TRBV7-3	.	TRBJ2-1	TGTGCCAGCAGCTTTGCGGGGACGAACTCCAATGAGCAGTTCTTC	CASSFAGTNSNEQFF
TRBD1	TRBV5-5	.	TRBJ2-7	TGTGCCAGCAGCCGTGCCGGGACAGGGGCTTTCTACGAGCAGTACTTC	CASSRAGTGAFYEQYF
TRBD1	TRBV27	once	TRBJ2-5	TGTGCCAGCAGTTCACAGGGGGGAGAGACCCAGTACTTC	CASSSQGGETQYF
.	TRBV5-4	once	TRBJ2-7	TGTGCCAGCAGCTTGGTTCCGGGAGACGAGCAGTACTTC	CASSLVPGDEQYF
TRBD2	TRBV4-1	once	TRBJ2-4	TGCGCCAGCAGCCAAGGGGAAAGCGGGGGGGCGTACATTCAGTACTTC	CASSQGESGGAYIQYF
.	TRBV7-7	.	TRBJ1-6	TGTGCTAGCAGCTCCAGGGATTCCTATAATTCACCCCTCCACTTT	CASSSRDSYNSPLHF
.	TRBV7-9	.	TRBJ2-1	TGTGCCAGCAGCTTAGATTCGGGTTTAAGGGACAATGAGCAGTTCTTC	CASSLDSGLRDNEQFF
.	TRBV15	.	TRBJ1-1	TGTGCCACCAGCAGAGTGGGGGGGTGGAACACTGAAGCTTTCTTT	CATSRVGGWNTEAFF
.	TRBV6-5	.	TRBJ1-6	TGTGCCAGCAGTTACATTGGAGTCCTTAATTCACCCCTCCACTTT	CASSYIGVLNSPLHF
TRBD1	TRBV4-1	.	TRBJ1-4	TGCGCCAGCAGTCCGACAGGGTATGATGAAAAACTGTTTTTT	CASSPTGYDEKLFF
.	TRBV19	.	TRBJ1-5	TGTGCCAGTAGTATAGCAGGGAATCAGCCCCAGCATTTT	CASSIAGNQPQHF
.	TRBV28	.	TRBJ2-7	TGTGCCAGCAGTGTGGTTGGTGGGCAGGGGTCAAAGGGACTATCCTACGAGCAGTACTTC	CASSVVGGQGSKGLSYEQYF
.	TRBV21-1	.	TRBJ1-6	TGTGCCAGCAGCGCCACAGGGGGCGCTCCCTCACCCCTCCACTTT	CASSATGGAPSPLHF
.	TRBV6-5	.	TRBJ2-7	TGTGCCAGCAGGGGGAAGGGGGGGATGATGTACGAGCAGTACTTC	CASRGKGGMMYEQYF
TRBD2	TRBV10-2	.	TRBJ2-4	TGCGCCAGCACAGCTAGCGGGGGGGTTTCCATTCAGTACTTC	CASTASGGVSIQYF
.	TRBV6-5	.	TRBJ1-1	TGTGCCAGCAGTTACTTGGTGAACACTGAAGCTTTCTTT	CASSYLVNTEAFF
TRBD1	TRBV19	.	TRBJ1-1	TGTGCCAGTAGTATGACAGGGGGGCCATCGGGCACTGAAGCTTTCTTT	CASSMTGGPSGTEAFF
.	TRBV9	.	TRBJ2-3	TGTGCCAGCAGCGTAGAATTGGGGGCCCACACAGATACGCAGTATTTT	CASSVELGAHTDTQYF
.	TRBV6-6	few	TRBJ2-2	TGTGCCAGCACTGGGCGATACACCGGGGAGCTGTTTTTT	CASTGRYTGELFF
TRBD1	TRBV4-1	.	TRBJ1-2	TGCGCCAGCAGCCAGGATAGGGGACAGGGAAACTATGGCTACACCTTC	CASSQDRGQGNYGYTF
.	TRBV6-6	.	TRBJ1-4	TGTGCCAGCAGTTACTCGAGGCAGGGTCAGGAAAAACTGTTTTTT	CASSYSRQGQEKLFF
.	TRBV7-6	.	TRBJ2-5	TGTGCCAGCAGCTTAGGTGTGGGGACCCAGTACTTC	CASSLGVGTQYF
.	TRBV11-3	.	TRBJ1-2	TGTGCCAGCAGCCAGGCGGCAAACTATGGCTACACCTTC	CASSQAANYGYTF
.	TRBV27	.	TRBJ2-2	TGTGCCAGCAGCGCTAAACGGGGTGTAACTACCGGGGAGCTGTTTTTT	CASSAKRGVTTGELFF
.	TRBV5-1	.	TRBJ2-1	TGCGCCAGCAGAAAGGAGGTAGTTTACGATGAGCAGTTCTTC	CASRKEVVYDEQFF
TRBD1	TRBV30	.	TRBJ1-2	TGTGCCTGGGACCACCGGGACAGGGGGTATGGCTACACCTTC	CAWDHRDRGYGYTF
.	TRBV5-1	.	TRBJ1-6	TGCGCCAGCTCCCCGGACAGACGTAATTCACCCCTCCACTTT	CASSPDRRNSPLHF
.	TRBV5-4	.	TRBJ2-7	TGTGCCAGCAGCGGAGGTAGTTACGAGCAGTACTTC	CASSGGSYEQYF
.	TRBV7-9	.	TRBJ2-1	TGTGCCAGCAGCTTAGGTCCAGCGGTTCGCCCCAATGAGCAGTTCTTC	CASSLGPAVRPNEQFF
TRBD1	TRBV9	.	TRBJ2-1	TGTGCCAGCAGCGCCCGGGACAGTTACAATGAGCAGTTCTTC	CASSARDSYNEQFF
.	TRBV7-6	.	TRBJ1-1	TGTGCCAGCAGCCCCACCAGGGGGAACACTGAAGCTTTCTTT	CASSPTRGNTEAFF
.	TRBV4-1	.	TRBJ2-7	TGCGCCAGCAGCCAAGAGAGGTGGGGGCCTAATAGACTGACTAACTACGAGCAGTACTTC	CASSQERWGPNRLTNYEQYF
.	TRBV7-9	.	TRBJ2-7	TGTGCCAGCAGCCTTCTAATGTTCGGCGAGCAGTACTTC	CASSLLMFGEQYF
.	TRBV4-1	.	TRBJ2-3	TGCGCCAGCAGCCAAATGCCGACCTACGAGGGAGATACGCAGTATTTT	CASSQMPTYEGDTQYF
.	TRBV19	.	TRBJ2-2	TGTGCCAGTAGAAGGGGGAGGAGAGACACCGGGGAGCTGTTTTTT	CASRRGRRDTGELFF
.	TRBV10-3	.	TRBJ1-5	TGTGCCTCCTCGGACGGGAATCAGCCCCAGCATTTT	CASSDGNQPQHF
.	TRBV2	.	TRBJ1-5	TGTGCCAGCAATGCGGGACTCGGTAGCAATCAGCCCCAGCATTTT	CASNAGLGSNQPQHF
.	TRBV7-8	.	TRBJ1-6	TGTGCCAGCAGACAGACCTCAGCGAATTCACCCCTCCACTTT	CASRQTSANSPLHF